Presented here are 10 T cell receptor beta chains from one specimen sequenced in a study of PD-1 blockade in classical Hodgkin lymphoma. Autologous stem cell transplantation was followed by relapse in every patient, and brentuximab vedotin exposure varied. Here immunoSEQ multiplex PCR was the method, and the copy in TCRdb shows in-frame clones only, minus some. This sample yields about 86,000 clones, of which 89% are seen a single time; about 11% belongs to the top ten. Specimen: peripheral blood mononuclear cells (PBMCs), collected before the second cycle of nivolumab. Source of these receptors: a human donor with classical Hodgkin lymphoma.

As DNA, the CDR3 is TGCGCCAGCAGCTCCCTCGGACAGCAGAACACTGAAGCTTTCTTT. This sequence encodes CASSSLGQQNTEAFF. The chain combines TRBV5-1 with TRBJ1-1; maybe TRBD1 (6 bases). V was trimmed by 3 bases and J by 1 base, leaving 13 bases between them. This CDR3 has 15 amino acids. Germline assignment: CDR1 SGHRS and CDR2 YFSETQ.

Comment on this clone: Other DNA variants within this sample encode the same CDR3. The chain recombines TRBV5-1 with TRBJ2-3; possibly TRBD1 for D (5 bases). CDR3 length: 13 amino acids. Germline assignment: CDR1 SGHRS and CDR2 YFSETQ. The V end was cut by 2 bases, the J end by 1 base, with 5 bases between. The CDR3 DNA reads TGCGCCAGCAGCTTAGGGGGCACAGATACGCAGTATTTT. This encodes CASSLGGTDTQYF.

The chain joins TRBV5-1 to TRBJ1-1, with 9 bases that match TRBD1. Germline CDR1 is SGHRS and CDR2 is YFSETQ. Losses at the gene ends were 6 bases for V and 6 bases for J; bases not matched to a gene: 9. There are 14 residues in the CDR3. CDR3 nucleotide sequence: TGCGCCAGCAAGTCGGGGGACAGGGCCCCTGAAGCTTTCTTT. It is translated as CASKSGDRAPEAFF.

The chain is built from TRBV18 and TRBJ1-6; D is uncertain. The length of the CDR3 is 15 residues. V was cut by 2 bases and J by 10 bases, with 15 bases left in between. CDR1 KGHSH and CDR2 LQKENI come from the germline V gene. The CDR3 here is CASSPGFEGLSPLHF. CDR3 DNA: TGTGCCAGCTCACCAGGGTTTGAGGGTCTATCACCCCTCCACTTT.

The V and J genes are TRBV6-6 and TRBJ1-3; TRBD1 matches 7 bases. CDR1 and CDR2 from the germline V gene are MNHNY and SVGAGI (reference sequence). The CDR3 runs 15 residues. J gave up 4 bases and V 6 bases, and 9 bases lay outside the gene matches. The CDR3 here is CASSPDRVSGNTIYF. CDR3 in DNA: TGTGCCAGCAGCCCTGACAGGGTATCAGGAAACACCATATATTTT.

The CDR3 DNA follows: TGTGCCAGTAGTCCCTTTAGCGGCAGCTCCTACAATGAGCAGTTCTTC. Its protein product is CASSPFSGSSYNEQFF. The J gene is TRBJ2-1, the V gene TRBV19, with a weak D call TRBD2 (6 bases). Between the trimmed V and J ends, which lost 5 bases and 0 bases, there was a span of 14 bases. The CDR3 runs to 16 residues. CDR1 and CDR2 (germline): LNHDA, SQIVND (reference sequence).

This clone came up once. The genes are TRBV2 and TRBJ2-1, with D perhaps matching TRBD1 or TRBD2 (5 bases each). In germline, CDR1 is SNHLY, CDR2 FYNNEI. The CDR3 spans 15 residues. The V end was cut by 6 bases, the J end by 2 bases, with 14 bases between. The CDR3 nucleotides read TGTGCCAGCAGCCTCAGGGAGCCGGCCTACAATGAGCAGTTCTTC. This translates into CASSLREPAYNEQFF.

This sequence joins TRBV28 and TRBJ1-2; 11 positions agree with TRBD1. The CDR3 is made up of 16 amino acids. The trim removed 5 bases at V and 1 base at J, leaving 6 bases unmatched. Germline CDR1 MDHEN, CDR2 SYDVKM. CDR3 nucleotides: TGTGCCAGCAGTGCAACCGGGACAGGGGGTAACTATGGCTACACCTTC. Translation: CASSATGTGGNYGYTF.

V gene TRBV5-1 combines with J gene TRBJ2-5; 11 nucleotides line up with TRBD2. Losses at the gene ends were 0 bases for V and 5 bases for J; bases not matched to a gene: 15. Germline V gives CDR1 SGHRS, CDR2 YFSETQ. The CDR3 is 19 residues long. The CDR3 spells CASSLVPPLAGGLDETQYF. CDR3 coding DNA: TGCGCCAGCAGCTTGGTACCCCCTCTAGCGGGAGGCCTTGACGAGACCCAGTACTTC.

This rearrangement joins TRBV5-1 to TRBJ2-1; the D is unclear. This CDR3 region has 15 residues. The V gene lost 4 bases and the J gene lost 4 bases, with 15 bases spanning the gap. Germline CDR1 and CDR2: SGHRS and YFSETQ. CDR3 sequence: CASSPDPSQYNEQFF. Written as DNA, the CDR3 is TGCGCCAGCAGCCCCGACCCGTCGCAATACAATGAGCAGTTCTTC.